Listed here is a single TCR beta chain. This could be a read error, since a much larger clone is one nucleotide away. CDR3 size: 12 residues. The data stem from a study of T cells in Graves' hyperthyroidism and ophthalmopathy. The investigators amplified TCR beta CDR3 regions from RNA transcripts. During a first-round RT-PCR of the TCR CDR3, the HTBI primer set was used. TCRdb reprocessed the multiplex PCR reads via MiXCR and lists one record per CDR3 protein. The table lists 300,000 to 400,000 distinct CDR3 sequences, 15% to 20% of them singletons, with around 40% in the top ten. The sample comprised blood. The chain is built from TRBV12-3 or TRBV12-4 and TRBJ2-3; unclear D gene. This receptor was taken from a man aged 18 to 35 with Graves' ophthalmopathy. This CDR3 reads CASSQNTDTPYF. The CDR3 DNA follows: TGTGCCAGCAGTCAAAACACAGATACGCCGTATTTT.